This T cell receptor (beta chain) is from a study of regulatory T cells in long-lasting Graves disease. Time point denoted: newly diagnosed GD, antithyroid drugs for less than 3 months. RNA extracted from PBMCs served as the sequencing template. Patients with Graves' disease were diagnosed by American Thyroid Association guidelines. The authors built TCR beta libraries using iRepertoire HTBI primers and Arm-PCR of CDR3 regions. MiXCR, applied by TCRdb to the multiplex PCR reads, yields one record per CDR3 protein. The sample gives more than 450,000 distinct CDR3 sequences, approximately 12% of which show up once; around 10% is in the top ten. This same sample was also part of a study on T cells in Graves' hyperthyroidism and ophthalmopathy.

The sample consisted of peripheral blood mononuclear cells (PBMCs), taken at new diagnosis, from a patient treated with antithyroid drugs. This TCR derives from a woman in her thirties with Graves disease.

This chain's CDR3 is CAFQGGRDNEQFF. The CDR3 nucleotides are TGTGCCTTTCAAGGGGGACGGGACAATGAGCAGTTCTTC. The V gene is TRBV19, the J gene TRBJ2-1, with a tentative D call TRBD1 (6 bases). This CDR3 comprises 13 residues. V lost 11 bases and J 5 bases, leaving 16 bases between the germline ends. The germline CDR1 and CDR2 sequences are LNHDA and SQIVND (reference sequence).